This passage covers 16 T cell receptor beta chains from one sample sequenced in a study of blood T cell repertoires in COVID-19. The method was immunoSEQ multiplex PCR; TCRdb's version includes in-frame clones alone and lacks a portion of them. The sample contains roughly 53,000 clones, 70% to 90% of which appear only once. Source material: peripheral blood. The receptors were sampled from a human donor in a cohort sampled during active COVID-19.

The chain recombines TRBV9 with TRBJ2-3, with D possibly being TRBD2 (5 bases). Germline loops: CDR1 SGDLS, CDR2 YYNGEE. Trimming shortened V by 3 bases and J by 1 base, and 9 bases separated the two germline ends. CDR3 length: 14 residues. The CDR3 sequence is CASSAVGGTDTQYF. As DNA, the CDR3 is TGTGCCAGCAGCGCGGTGGGAGGCACAGATACGCAGTATTTT.

CDR3 residues: CAWSAGTLFLAKNIQYF. CDR3 nucleotides: TGTGCCTGGAGTGCCGGGACACTCTTTCTAGCCAAAAACATTCAGTACTTC. The chain couples TRBV30 to TRBJ2-4, with D possibly matching TRBD1 (6 bases). CDR1 and CDR2 from the germline V gene are GTSNPN and SVGIG (reference sequence). V lost 1 base, J lost 0 bases, and 16 bases lay in between. The CDR3 has 17 amino acids.

V gene TRBV5-1 combines with J gene TRBJ2-7, with a weak D call TRBD1 (6 bases). Trimming took off 5 bases at V and 0 bases at J, with 12 bases between the two ends. The CDR3 runs to 14 residues. Germline-derived CDR1 and CDR2 are SGHRS and YFSETQ. The CDR3 DNA reads TGCGCCAGCAGAAACCGGGACACCTCCTACGAGCAGTACTTC. It specifies CASRNRDTSYEQYF.

This clone was seen a single time. The chain employs TRBV7-9 and TRBJ1-6; 7 positions agree with TRBD1. Germline V CDR1 and CDR2: SEHNR, FQNEAQ (reference sequence). V was clipped by 0 bases and J by 8 bases; unmatched bases: 10. This CDR3 has 17 amino acids. The CDR3 protein is CASSLAPVRGFDSPLHF. DNA of the CDR3: TGTGCCAGCAGCTTAGCCCCGGTCAGGGGGTTTGATTCACCCCTCCACTTT. The entire variable domain, with the rest obtained from reference TRBV7-9 and TRBJ1-6, is as follows: DTGVSQNPRHKITKRGQNVTFRCDPISEHNRLYWYRQTLGQGPEFLTYFQNEAQLEKSRLLSDRFSAERPKGSFSTLEIQRTEQGDSAMYLCASSLAPVRGFDSPLHFGNGTRLTVT.

The count of this clone is one. V is TRBV6-2 or TRBV6-3 and J is TRBJ1-5; 8 bases line up with TRBD1. The V segment lost 2 bases and the J segment 3 bases; nucleotides outside the gene matches: 3. This CDR3 is built from 15 residues. Germline CDR1 reads MNHEY; CDR2 reads SVGEGT. The CDR3 sequence is CASSYAGGLNQPQHF. The DNA of the CDR3 is TGTGCCAGCAGTTACGCAGGGGGCCTCAATCAGCCCCAGCATTTT.

V is TRBV5-4 and J is TRBJ1-1; 7 bases line up with TRBD1. Germline V gene data show CDR1 as SGHNT and CDR2 as YYREEE (reference sequence). This CDR3 comprises 14 residues. The V segment lost 4 bases and the J segment 6 bases; nucleotides outside the gene matches: 9. As DNA, the CDR3 is TGTGCCAGCAGCCTCGACGACAGGGTCTCTGAAGCTTTCTTT. Its translation is CASSLDDRVSEAFF. Combining the CDR3 with reference TRBV5-4 and TRBJ1-1 gives the whole variable domain ETGVTQSPTHLIKTRGQQVTLRCSSQSGHNTVSWYQQALGQGPQFIFQYYREEENGRGNFPPRFSGLQFPNYSSELNVNALELDDSALYLCASSLDDRVSEAFFGQGTRLTVV.

The chain's CDR3 is CASSDRTGYNQPQHF. The CDR3 nucleotides read TGTGCCAGCAGTGACAGAACAGGGTACAATCAGCCCCAGCATTTT. This rearrangement joins TRBV2 to TRBJ1-5; D is possibly TRBD1 (6 bases). Between the trimmed V and J ends, which lost 3 bases and 3 bases, there was a span of 12 bases. Germline loops: CDR1 SNHLY, CDR2 FYNNEI. The CDR3 sequence is 15 residues long.

The table lists this clone with a few counts. The CDR3 nucleotides are TGTGCCAGCAGCTTGTTGGGGGCAAACACCGGGGAGCTGTTTTTT. As protein: CASSLLGANTGELFF. The V and J genes are TRBV5-6 and TRBJ2-2; possibly TRBD1 for D (6 bases). CDR3 length equals 15 residues. The V and J ends lost 1 base and 2 bases respectively, with 9 bases between them. From germline, CDR1 is SGHDT and CDR2 YYEEEE.

This chain joins TRBV7-9 and TRBJ2-5; a possible D gene is TRBD1 (5 bases). Germline V CDR1 and CDR2: SEHNR, FQNEAQ (reference sequence). The CDR3 loop spans 17 amino acids. The ends were cut back, 2 bases at V and 5 bases at J, with 21 bases in the middle. In DNA, the CDR3 is TGTGCCAGCAGCTTAAAAGGCACAGGCAATGTTCCGGAGACCCAGTACTTC. This encodes CASSLKGTGNVPETQYF.

The rearrangement joins TRBV21-1 to TRBJ2-1; the table's D call of TRBD1 was not tested on the DNA. TRBV21-1 is given as a pseudogene. The CDR3 has 15 residues. DNA for the CDR3: TGTGCCAGCAGCAAGGGACAGGGGGCCAACAATGAGCAGTTCTTC. Protein sequence: CASSKGQGANNEQFF.

The rearrangement links TRBV5-1 to TRBJ2-7; 9 bases agree with TRBD1. Germline lookup yields CDR1 SGHRS and CDR2 YFSETQ. This CDR3 is 14 amino acids long. With 4 bases clipped from V and 2 bases from J, the junction kept 4 bases outside the gene matches. CDR3 sequence: CASSRTGDTYEQYF. CDR3 nucleotide sequence: TGCGCCAGCAGCCGGACAGGGGACACCTACGAGCAGTACTTC.

The V call is TRBV30, the J call TRBJ1-3; 7 nucleotides match TRBD1. CDR3 length: 13 amino acids. Germline assignment: CDR1 GTSNPN and CDR2 SVGIG (reference sequence). The ends lost 8 bases at V and 0 bases at J; junction bases unmatched: 4. CDR3 sequence: CAGTGVSGNTIYF. CDR3 nucleotides: TGTGCCGGTACAGGGGTCTCTGGAAACACCATATATTTT. The full variable domain, completed using reference TRBV30 and TRBJ1-3, is SQTIHQWPATLVQPVGSPLSLECTVEGTSNPNLYWYRQAAGRGLQLLFYSVGIGQISSEVPQNLSASRPQDRQFILSSKKLLLSDSGFYLCAGTGVSGNTIYFGEGSWLTVV.

The chain joins TRBV25-1 to TRBJ2-2, with D maybe TRBD1 (7 bases). The CDR3 extends over 16 amino acids. The V and J ends lost 1 base and 5 bases respectively, with 14 bases between them. From germline, CDR1 is MGHDK and CDR2 SYGVNS. The DNA for the CDR3 is TGTGCCAGCAGTGAATGGGGCAGGGGGAGGACCGGGGAGCTGTTTTTT. It codes for CASSEWGRGRTGELFF.

This clone is a singleton in its sample. The gene calls are TRBV6-2 or TRBV6-3 and TRBJ2-1; D unresolved. Looked up from germline, CDR1 is MNHEY and CDR2 is SVGEGT. Trimming left V 6 bases short and J 0 bases short, with 18 bases between. CDR3 size: 17 residues. Here the CDR3 DNA reads TGTGCCAGCAGCCAAGAATCCATGATCAGCTCCTACAATGAGCAGTTCTTC. This codes for CASSQESMISSYNEQFF.

The gene calls are TRBV15 and TRBJ1-1; D possibly corresponds to TRBD1 (6 bases). CDR1 and CDR2 (germline): LNHNV, YYDKDF (reference sequence). The CDR3 is 12 residues long. Trimming took 9 bases from V and 3 from J, leaving 11 bases between them. CDR3: CATRGRDTEAFF. CDR3 DNA sequence: TGTGCCACTAGGGGGAGGGACACTGAAGCTTTCTTT.

The V call is TRBV6-6, the J call TRBJ1-6, with D perhaps TRBD1 (6 bases). The CDR3 spans 15 residues. V was clipped by 5 bases and J by 5 bases, with 13 bases between them. Germline V lookup: CDR1 MNHNY, CDR2 SVGAGI (reference sequence). The CDR3 DNA follows: TGTGCCAGCAGTACGAGGACAGTAAATAATTCACCCCTCCACTTT. It specifies CASSTRTVNNSPLHF.